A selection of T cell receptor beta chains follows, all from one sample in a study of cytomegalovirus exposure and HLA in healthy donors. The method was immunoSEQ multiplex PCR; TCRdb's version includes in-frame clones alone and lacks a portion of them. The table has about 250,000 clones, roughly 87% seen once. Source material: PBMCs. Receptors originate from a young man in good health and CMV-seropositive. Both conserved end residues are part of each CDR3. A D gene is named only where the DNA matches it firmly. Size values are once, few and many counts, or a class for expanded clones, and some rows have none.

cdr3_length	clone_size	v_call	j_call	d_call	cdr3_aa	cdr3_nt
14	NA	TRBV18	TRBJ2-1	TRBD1	CASSRTGRHNEQFF	TGTGCCAGCTCACGGACAGGGAGGCACAATGAGCAGTTCTTC
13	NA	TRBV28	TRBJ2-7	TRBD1	CASGDSGHYEQYF	TGTGCCAGTGGGGACAGCGGACACTACGAGCAGTACTTC
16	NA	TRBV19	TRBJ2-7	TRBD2	CASSIDASGSRYEQYF	TGTGCCAGTAGTATAGATGCTAGCGGGAGTCGGTACGAGCAGTACTTC
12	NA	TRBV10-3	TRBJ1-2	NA	CAISDHRDGYTF	TGTGCCATCAGTGACCACAGGGATGGCTACACCTTC
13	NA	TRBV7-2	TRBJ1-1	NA	CASSSNRVTEAFF	TGTGCCAGCAGCTCGAACAGGGTTACTGAAGCTTTCTTT
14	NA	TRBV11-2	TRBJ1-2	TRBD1	CASSLSGQGDGYTF	TGTGCCAGCAGCTTATCGGGACAGGGGGATGGCTACACCTTC
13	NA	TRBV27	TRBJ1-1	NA	CASSFGMNTEAFF	TGTGCCAGCAGTTTCGGAATGAACACTGAAGCTTTCTTT
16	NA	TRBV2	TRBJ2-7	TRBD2	CASSRLAGGSSYEQYF	TGTGCCAGCAGCAGACTAGCGGGAGGGAGCTCCTACGAGCAGTACTTC
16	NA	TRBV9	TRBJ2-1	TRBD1	CASSPLGRGQNNEQFF	TGTGCCAGCAGTCCTTTGGGCAGGGGGCAAAACAATGAGCAGTTCTTC
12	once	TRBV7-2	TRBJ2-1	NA	CASSFSYNEQFF	TGTGCCAGCAGCTTTTCCTACAATGAGCAGTTCTTC
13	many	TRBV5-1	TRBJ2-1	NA	CASSPTGRNEQFF	TGTGCCAGCAGCCCGACAGGGAGGAATGAGCAGTTCTTC
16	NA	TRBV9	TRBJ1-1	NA	CASSGGLAGSNTEAFF	TGTGCCAGCAGCGGAGGGTTGGCAGGCTCTAACACTGAAGCTTTCTTT
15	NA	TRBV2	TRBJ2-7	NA	CASSDWGEASYEQYF	TGTGCCAGCAGTGACTGGGGGGAGGCCTCCTACGAGCAGTACTTC
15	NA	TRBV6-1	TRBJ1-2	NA	CASSEIGRVNYGYTF	TGTGCCAGCAGTGAAATCGGCCGAGTTAACTATGGCTACACCTTC
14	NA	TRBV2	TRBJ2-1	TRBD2	CAGSGSSGNNEQFF	TGTGCCGGTAGTGGCTCTAGCGGGAACAATGAGCAGTTCTTC
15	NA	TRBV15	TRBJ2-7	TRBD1	CATSRDPGGSYEQYF	TGTGCCACCAGCAGAGATCCAGGGGGCTCCTACGAGCAGTACTTC
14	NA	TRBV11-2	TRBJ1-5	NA	CASSGWGSNQPQHF	TGTGCCAGCAGCGGTTGGGGAAGCAATCAGCCCCAGCATTTT
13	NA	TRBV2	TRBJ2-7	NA	CASTVDNSYEQYF	TGTGCCAGCACTGTCGACAACTCCTACGAGCAGTACTTC
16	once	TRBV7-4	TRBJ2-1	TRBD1	CASSFDRVFPYNEQFF	TGTGCCAGCAGCTTCGACAGGGTATTCCCCTACAATGAGCAGTTCTTC
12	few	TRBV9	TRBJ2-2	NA	CASSAEYGELFF	TGTGCCAGCAGCGCTGAATACGGGGAGCTGTTTTTT
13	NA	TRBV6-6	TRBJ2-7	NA	CASSYLDGYEQYF	TGTGCCAGCAGTTACCTGGACGGCTACGAGCAGTACTTC
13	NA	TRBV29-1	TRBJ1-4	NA	CSVGDGQNEKLFF	TGCAGCGTGGGGGATGGCCAGAATGAAAAACTGTTTTTT
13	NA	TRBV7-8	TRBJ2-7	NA	CASSLAHGYEQYF	TGTGCCAGCAGCTTAGCGCACGGGTACGAGCAGTACTTC
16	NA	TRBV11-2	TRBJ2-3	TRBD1	CASSFTGGAGTDTQYF	TGTGCCAGCAGCTTCACAGGGGGTGCGGGAACAGATACGCAGTATTTT
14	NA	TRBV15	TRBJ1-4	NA	CATSRGQGDEKLFF	TGTGCCACCAGCCGCGGACAAGGGGATGAAAAACTGTTTTTT